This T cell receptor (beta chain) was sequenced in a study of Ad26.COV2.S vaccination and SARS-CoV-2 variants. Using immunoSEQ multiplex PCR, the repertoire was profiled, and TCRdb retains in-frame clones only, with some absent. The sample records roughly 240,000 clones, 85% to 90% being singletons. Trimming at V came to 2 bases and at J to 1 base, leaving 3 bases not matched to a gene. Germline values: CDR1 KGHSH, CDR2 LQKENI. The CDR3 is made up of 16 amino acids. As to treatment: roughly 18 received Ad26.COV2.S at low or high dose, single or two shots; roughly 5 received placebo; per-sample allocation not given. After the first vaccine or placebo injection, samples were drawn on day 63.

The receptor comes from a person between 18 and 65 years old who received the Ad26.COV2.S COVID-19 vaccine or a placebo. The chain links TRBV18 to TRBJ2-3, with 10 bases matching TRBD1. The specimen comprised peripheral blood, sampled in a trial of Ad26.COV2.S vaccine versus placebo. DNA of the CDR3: TGTGCCAGCTCACCAGGGACAGGGGCGGGCACAGATACGCAGTATTTT. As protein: CASSPGTGAGTDTQYF.